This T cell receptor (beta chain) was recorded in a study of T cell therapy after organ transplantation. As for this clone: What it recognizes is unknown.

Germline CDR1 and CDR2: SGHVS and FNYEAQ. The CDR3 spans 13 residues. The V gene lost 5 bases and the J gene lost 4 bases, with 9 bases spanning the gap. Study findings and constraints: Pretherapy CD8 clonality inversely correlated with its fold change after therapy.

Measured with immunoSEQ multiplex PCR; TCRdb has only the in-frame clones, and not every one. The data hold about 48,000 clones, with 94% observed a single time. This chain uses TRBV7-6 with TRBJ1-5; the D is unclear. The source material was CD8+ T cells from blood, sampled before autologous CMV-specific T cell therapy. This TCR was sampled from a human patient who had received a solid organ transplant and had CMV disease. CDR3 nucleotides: TGTGCCAGCAGCACAGACCGTAATCAGCCCCAGCATTTT. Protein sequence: CASSTDRNQPQHF.